The 21 T cell receptor beta chains given below trace back to one sample, sequenced in a study of blood T cell repertoires in COVID-19. The table came from immunoSEQ multiplex PCR; TCRdb's copy has only in-frame clones and leaves some out. This table holds 160,000 or so clones, 80% to 90% found once. The material sequenced was peripheral blood. These receptors all stem from a woman aged 70 to 79 with acute or convalescent COVID-19.

The chain recombines TRBV29-1 with TRBJ2-2, with D perhaps matching TRBD2 (6 bases). V dropped 3 bases and J dropped 6 bases, with 17 bases sitting between them. Germline V lookup: CDR1 SQVTM, CDR2 ANQGSEA. The CDR3 sequence is 15 residues long. The CDR3 DNA is TGCAGCGTTGAGGACCCTACTAGCTCGCCCGGGGAGCTGTTTTTT. This encodes CSVEDPTSSPGELFF.

The chain couples TRBV6-2 or TRBV6-3 to TRBJ1-5; maybe TRBD1 (6 bases). The CDR3 extends over 17 amino acids. Trimming cost V 2 bases and J 6 bases, with 20 bases left between them. Germline assignment: CDR1 MNHEY and CDR2 SVGEGT. The CDR3 here is CASSYRPGTDSLQPQHF. For the CDR3, the DNA is TGTGCCAGCAGTTACCGGCCGGGTACGGACAGTCTTCAGCCCCAGCATTTT.

The CDR3, as DNA: TGTGCCACCAGCAGAGTGCCACAGGGGGAATACAATGAGCAGTTCTTC. Its protein product is CATSRVPQGEYNEQFF. The V call is TRBV15, the J call TRBJ2-1, with 8 bases identical to TRBD1. After removal of 1 base from V and 4 bases from J, the junction contained 6 bases not matched to a gene. Germline V gene data show CDR1 as LNHNV and CDR2 as YYDKDF (reference sequence). The CDR3 runs to 16 residues.

The rearrangement uses TRBV6-1 and TRBJ2-3; 12 bases map to TRBD2. After removal of 3 bases from V and 2 bases from J, the junction contained 12 bases not matched to a gene. Germline CDR1 MNHNS, CDR2 SASEGT. This CDR3 is 19 amino acids long. CDR3 DNA: TGTGCCAGCAGTGAGGCCCTCACTAGCGGGAGGCTTGACACAGATACGCAGTATTTT. Amino acids: CASSEALTSGRLDTDTQYF.

The CDR3 protein is CASSQDHFSGNTIYF. The CDR3 DNA reads as TGCGCCAGCAGCCAAGATCACTTCTCTGGAAACACCATATATTTT. The V gene is TRBV4-3, the J gene TRBJ1-3; the D is unclear. V lost 0 bases, J lost 0 bases, and 6 bases lay in between. This CDR3 is built from 15 residues. Germline V gene sequence: CDR1 LGHNA, CDR2 YSLEER.

The chain uses TRBV6-2 or TRBV6-3 and TRBJ2-5; 7 nucleotides line up with TRBD1. There are 14 residues in the CDR3. Trimming took 5 bases from V and 4 from J; bases not matched to a gene: 7. Germline CDR1 MNHEY, CDR2 SVGEGT. In DNA form, the CDR3 reads TGTGCCAGCAGTCCCCGAAAGGGGGCAGAGACCCAGTACTTC. This codes for CASSPRKGAETQYF.

V and J are TRBV5-8 and TRBJ1-3; D not certain. This CDR3 region has 15 residues. V was trimmed by 4 bases and J by 0 bases, leaving 11 bases between them. CDR1 is SGHTS and CDR2 is YDEGEE in the germline V gene. CDR3 sequence: CASSPAGVSGNTIYF. In DNA, the CDR3 is TGTGCCAGCAGCCCCGCCGGGGTCTCTGGAAACACCATATATTTT. Full variable domain (missing parts from reference TRBV5-8 and TRBJ1-3): EAGVTQSPTHLIKTRGQQATLRCSPISGHTSVYWYQQALGLGLQFLLWYDEGEERNRGNFPPRFSGRQFPNYSSELNVNALELEDSALYLCASSPAGVSGNTIYFGEGSWLTVV.

V is TRBV6-5 and J is TRBJ1-6; D may be TRBD1 (5 bases). The V gene's germline CDR1 is MNHEY and CDR2 SVGAGI. V was trimmed by 7 bases and J by 6 bases, leaving 10 bases between them. This CDR3 region has 13 residues. CDR3 in DNA: TGTGCCAGCATGACAGAAATTAATTCACCCCTCCACTTT. Translated: CASMTEINSPLHF.

The V gene is TRBV4-2, the J gene TRBJ2-7, with no clear D. The CDR3 totals 14 residues. Trimming removed 2 bases at V and 2 bases at J, with 10 bases between. CDR1 and CDR2 (germline): LGHNA, YNFKEQ. The CDR3 nucleotides are TGTGCCAGCAGCCAACAGGATTTGACCTACGAGCAGTACTTC. Translated: CASSQQDLTYEQYF.

The sample holds one count of this clone. The rearrangement joins TRBV6-5 to TRBJ1-4; the D is unclear. V shed 6 bases and J shed 0 bases, with 8 bases lying between them. CDR1 and CDR2 from the germline V gene are MNHEY and SVGAGI. The CDR3 totals 14 residues. The CDR3 sequence is CASRQTTTNEKLFF. The CDR3 DNA follows: TGTGCCAGCAGACAGACTACAACTAATGAAAAACTGTTTTTT.

The chain joins TRBV5-5 to TRBJ2-1; the D gene is possibly TRBD2 (5 bases). Germline V gene lookup returns CDR1 SGHKS and CDR2 YYEKEE (reference sequence). The germline V and J ends were trimmed by 0 bases and 7 bases, with 11 bases remaining between them. This CDR3 is 14 amino acids long. The CDR3 loop is CASSLGVDLNEQFF. CDR3 bases: TGTGCCAGCAGCTTGGGAGTGGACTTAAATGAGCAGTTCTTC. Drawing the rest from reference TRBV5-5 and TRBJ2-1, the complete variable domain is DAGVTQSPTHLIKTRGQQVTLRCSPISGHKSVSWYQQVLGQGPQFIFQYYEKEERGRGNFPDRFSARQFPNYSSELNVNALLLGDSALYLCASSLGVDLNEQFFGPGTRLTVL.

This clone was seen ten or more times. As DNA, the CDR3 is TGTGCCAGTAGTCCTCGACGACGGACTAGCCGTGGCGAGCAGTTCTTC. It yields the protein CASSPRRRTSRGEQFF. The chain joins TRBV19 to TRBJ2-1; the match to TRBD2 covers 8 bases. The CDR3 extends over 16 amino acids. CDR1 and CDR2 (germline): LNHDA, SQIVND (reference sequence). Trimming removed 5 bases from V and 10 bases from J; junction bases left unmatched: 16.

This clone appeared a single time. This chain links TRBV20-1 with TRBJ1-2; D is possibly TRBD1 (6 bases). Germline values: CDR1 DFQATT, CDR2 SNEGSKA (reference sequence). The V end was cut by 5 bases, the J end by 4 bases, with 8 bases between. The CDR3 extends over 11 amino acids. This CDR3 is CSARTVYGYTF. CDR3 coding DNA: TGCAGTGCTCGGACAGTCTATGGCTACACCTTC.

The rearrangement uses TRBV12-3 or TRBV12-4 and TRBJ1-3, with no clear D. The CDR3 has 12 residues. Trimming removed 7 bases at V and 4 bases at J, with 8 bases between. As DNA, the CDR3 is TGTGCCAGCACCTCAGTGGGAAACACCATATATTTT. Its translation is CASTSVGNTIYF.

This clone has a handful of counts. The rearrangement joins TRBV4-1 to TRBJ1-2; a possible D gene is TRBD1 (5 bases). This CDR3 region has 17 residues. Germline lookup yields CDR1 MGHRA and CDR2 YSYEKL. V was shortened by 0 bases and J by 4 bases, with 18 bases between the two germline ends. The CDR3 DNA sequence: TGCGCCAGCAGCCAAGAAAGTTCGTTAGGGGTCTTCTATGGCTACACCTTC. Translation: CASSQESSLGVFYGYTF.

The chain recombines TRBV19 with TRBJ1-2, with 8 positions matching TRBD1. The V gene end was trimmed by 9 bases and the J gene end by 3 bases; junction bases not matched to a gene: 3. The V gene's germline CDR1 is LNHDA and CDR2 SQIVND (reference sequence). The CDR3 has 12 amino acids. CDR3 sequence: CASQGAYYGYTF. The CDR3 coding sequence is TGTGCCAGCCAGGGGGCGTACTATGGCTACACCTTC. Variable domain in full (rest from reference TRBV19 and TRBJ1-2): DGGITQSPKYLFRKEGQNVTLSCEQNLNHDAMYWYRQDPGQGLRLIYYSQIVNDFQKGDIAEGYSVSREKKESFPLTVTSAQKNPTAFYLCASQGAYYGYTFGSGTRLTVV.

The chain employs TRBV9 and TRBJ2-3; a possible D gene is TRBD2 (7 bases). V lost 0 bases and J 5 bases, leaving 19 bases between the germline ends. The CDR3 contains 17 residues. The germline CDR1 and CDR2 sequences are SGDLS and YYNGEE. The chain's CDR3 is CASSVAPRGGGGDTQYF. Here the CDR3 DNA reads TGTGCCAGCAGCGTAGCCCCCAGAGGGGGAGGGGGAGATACGCAGTATTTT.

The table lists this clone with a few counts. This chain uses TRBV27 with TRBJ2-5; 8 bases are a match to TRBD1. V shed 8 bases and J 2 bases; nucleotides not matched to a gene: 19. The CDR3 is 18 residues long. Germline-derived CDR1 and CDR2 are MNHEY and SMNVEV (reference sequence). The CDR3 sequence: CASYSPRGRRGQQETQYF. CDR3 nucleotide sequence: TGTGCCAGCTATTCGCCCAGGGGGCGCAGGGGTCAGCAAGAGACCCAGTACTTC.

V is TRBV6-5 and J is TRBJ1-2; the D is unclear. The germline V and J ends were trimmed by 6 bases and 1 base, with 9 bases remaining between them. This CDR3 has 13 residues. Germline loops: CDR1 MNHEY, CDR2 SVGAGI. As DNA, the CDR3 is TGTGCCAGCAGCGCAGAATTTAACTATGGCTACACCTTC. Protein sequence: CASSAEFNYGYTF.

The rearrangement joins TRBV5-6 to TRBJ1-6; possibly TRBD1 for D (6 bases). The CDR3 sequence is 15 residues long. Germline V gives CDR1 SGHDT, CDR2 YYEEEE. Between the trimmed V and J ends, which lost 0 bases and 10 bases, there was a span of 14 bases. The CDR3 spells CASSLVPQGGSPLHF. CDR3 bases: TGTGCCAGCAGCTTGGTCCCACAGGGTGGGTCACCCCTCCACTTT. The whole variable domain, remainder taken from reference TRBV5-6 and TRBJ1-6, is DAGVTQSPTHLIKTRGQQVTLRCSPKSGHDTVSWYQQALGQGPQFIFQYYEEEERQRGNFPDRFSGHQFPNYSSELNVNALLLGDSALYLCASSLVPQGGSPLHFGNGTRLTVT.

The chain joins TRBV2 to TRBJ1-4; 7 nucleotides line up with TRBD1. The junction had 6 bases not matched to a gene; V was cut back by 6 bases and J by 5 bases. Per the germline V gene, CDR1 is SNHLY and CDR2 is FYNNEI. The CDR3 has 14 amino acids. The CDR3 is CASRGQTGNEKLFF. CDR3 coding DNA: TGTGCCAGCAGGGGCCAGACAGGGAATGAAAAACTGTTTTTT.